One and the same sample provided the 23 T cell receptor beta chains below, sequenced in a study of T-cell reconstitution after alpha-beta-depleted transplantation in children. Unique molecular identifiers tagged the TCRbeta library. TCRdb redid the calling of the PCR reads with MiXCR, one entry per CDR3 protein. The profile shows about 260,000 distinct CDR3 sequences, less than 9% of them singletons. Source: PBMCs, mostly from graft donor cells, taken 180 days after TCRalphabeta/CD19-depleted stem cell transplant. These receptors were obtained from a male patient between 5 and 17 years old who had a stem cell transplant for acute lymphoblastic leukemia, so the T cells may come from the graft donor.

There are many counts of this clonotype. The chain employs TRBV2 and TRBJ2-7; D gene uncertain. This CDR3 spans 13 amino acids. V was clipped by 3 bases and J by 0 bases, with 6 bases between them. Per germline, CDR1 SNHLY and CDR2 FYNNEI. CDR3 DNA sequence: TGTGCCAGCAGTGAGATTAGCTCCTACGAGCAGTACTTC. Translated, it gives CASSEISSYEQYF.

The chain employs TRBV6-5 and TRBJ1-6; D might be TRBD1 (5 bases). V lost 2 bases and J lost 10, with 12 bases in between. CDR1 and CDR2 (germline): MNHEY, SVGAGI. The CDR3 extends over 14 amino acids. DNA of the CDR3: TGTGCCAGCAGTTACGGGGGACGATCCTCACCCCTCCACTTT. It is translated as CASSYGGRSSPLHF.

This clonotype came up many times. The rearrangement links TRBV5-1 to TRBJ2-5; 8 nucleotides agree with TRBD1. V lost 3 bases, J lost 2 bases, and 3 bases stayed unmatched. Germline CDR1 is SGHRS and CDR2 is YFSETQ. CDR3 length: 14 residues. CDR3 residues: CASSSQGAQETQYF. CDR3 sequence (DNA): TGCGCCAGCAGCTCGCAGGGGGCGCAAGAGACCCAGTACTTC. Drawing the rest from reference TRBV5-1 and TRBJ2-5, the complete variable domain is KAGVTQTPRYLIKTRGQQVTLSCSPISGHRSVSWYQQTPGQGLQFLFEYFSETQRNKGNFPGRFSGRQFSNSRSEMNVSTLELGDSALYLCASSSQGAQETQYFGPGTRLLVL.

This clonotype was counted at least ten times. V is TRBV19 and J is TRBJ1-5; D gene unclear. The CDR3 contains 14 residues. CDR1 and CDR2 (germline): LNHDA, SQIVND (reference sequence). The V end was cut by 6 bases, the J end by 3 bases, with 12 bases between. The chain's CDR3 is CASSPQVVNQPQHF. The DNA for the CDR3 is TGTGCCAGTAGCCCCCAAGTCGTCAATCAGCCCCAGCATTTT.

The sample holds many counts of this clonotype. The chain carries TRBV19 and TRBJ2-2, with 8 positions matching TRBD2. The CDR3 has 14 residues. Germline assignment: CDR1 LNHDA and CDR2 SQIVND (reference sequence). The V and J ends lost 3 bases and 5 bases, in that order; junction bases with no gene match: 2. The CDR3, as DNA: TGTGCCAGTAGTATGCGGGGGGAAACCGGGGAGCTGTTTTTT. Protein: CASSMRGETGELFF.

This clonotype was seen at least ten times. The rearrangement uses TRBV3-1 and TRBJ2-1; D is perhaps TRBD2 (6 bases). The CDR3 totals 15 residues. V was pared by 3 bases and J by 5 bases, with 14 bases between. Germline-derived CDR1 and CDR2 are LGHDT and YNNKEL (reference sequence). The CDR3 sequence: CASSQGGPLHNEQFF. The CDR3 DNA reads TGTGCCAGCAGCCAGGGGGGTCCTCTACACAATGAGCAGTTCTTC.

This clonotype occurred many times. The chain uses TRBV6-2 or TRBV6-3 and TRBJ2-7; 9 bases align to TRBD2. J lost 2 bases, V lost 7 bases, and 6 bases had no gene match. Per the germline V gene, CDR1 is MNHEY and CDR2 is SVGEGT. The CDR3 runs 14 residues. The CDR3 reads CASTLAGAAYEQYF. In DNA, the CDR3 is TGTGCCAGCACCTTAGCGGGAGCTGCCTACGAGCAGTACTTC.

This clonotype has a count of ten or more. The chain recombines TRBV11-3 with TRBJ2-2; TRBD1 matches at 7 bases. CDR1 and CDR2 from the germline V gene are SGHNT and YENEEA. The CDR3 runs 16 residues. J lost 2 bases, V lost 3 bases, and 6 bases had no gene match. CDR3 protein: CASSFTGVTNTGELFF. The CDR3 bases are TGTGCCAGCAGCTTCACAGGGGTCACAAACACCGGGGAGCTGTTTTTT.

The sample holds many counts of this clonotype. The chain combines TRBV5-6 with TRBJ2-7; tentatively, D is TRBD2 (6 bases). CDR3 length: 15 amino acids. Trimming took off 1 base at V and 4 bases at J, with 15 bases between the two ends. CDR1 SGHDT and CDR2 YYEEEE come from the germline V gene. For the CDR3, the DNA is TGTGCCAGCAGCTTGCGGGAGACCCCCAATTACGAGCAGTACTTC. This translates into CASSLRETPNYEQYF.

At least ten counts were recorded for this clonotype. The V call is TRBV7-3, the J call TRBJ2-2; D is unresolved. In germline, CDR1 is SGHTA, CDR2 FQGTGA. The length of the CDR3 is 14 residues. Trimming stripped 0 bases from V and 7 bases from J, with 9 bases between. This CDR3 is CASSLTKDDGELFF. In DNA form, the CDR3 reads TGTGCCAGCAGCTTAACGAAAGATGACGGGGAGCTGTTTTTT. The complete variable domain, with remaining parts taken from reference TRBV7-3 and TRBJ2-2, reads GAGVSQTPSNKVTEKGKYVELRCDPISGHTALYWYRQSLGQGPEFLIYFQGTGAADDSGLPNDRFFAVRPEGSVSTLKIQRTERGDSAVYLCASSLTKDDGELFFGEGSRLTVL.

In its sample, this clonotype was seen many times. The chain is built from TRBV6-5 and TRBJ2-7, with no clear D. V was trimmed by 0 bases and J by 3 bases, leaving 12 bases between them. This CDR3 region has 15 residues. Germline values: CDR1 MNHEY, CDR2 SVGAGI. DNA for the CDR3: TGTGCCAGCAGTTACTCGTTGGTAAGGGTCTACGAGCAGTACTTC. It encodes CASSYSLVRVYEQYF.

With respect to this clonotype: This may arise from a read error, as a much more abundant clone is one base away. The CDR3: CASSSVGVLHF. CDR3 nucleotides: TGTGCCAGCAGTTCTGTCGGGGTCCTCCACTTT. V is TRBV28 and J is TRBJ1-6; D not resolved. This CDR3 has 11 amino acids. V was trimmed by 4 bases and J by 15 bases, leaving 10 bases between them. Per germline, CDR1 MDHEN and CDR2 SYDVKM.

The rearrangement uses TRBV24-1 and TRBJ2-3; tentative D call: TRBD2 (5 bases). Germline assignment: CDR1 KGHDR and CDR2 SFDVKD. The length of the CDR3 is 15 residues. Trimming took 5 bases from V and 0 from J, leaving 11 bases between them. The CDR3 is CATSVGGRSTDTQYF. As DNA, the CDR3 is TGTGCCACCAGTGTTGGAGGCCGGAGCACAGATACGCAGTATTTT.

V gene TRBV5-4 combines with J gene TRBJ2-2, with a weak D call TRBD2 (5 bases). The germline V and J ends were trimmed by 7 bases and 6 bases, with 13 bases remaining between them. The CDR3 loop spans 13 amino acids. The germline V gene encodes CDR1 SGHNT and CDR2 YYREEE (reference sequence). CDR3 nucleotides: TGTGCCAGCGGCTATCGGGGATCCGGGGAGCTGTTTTTT. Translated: CASGYRGSGELFF.

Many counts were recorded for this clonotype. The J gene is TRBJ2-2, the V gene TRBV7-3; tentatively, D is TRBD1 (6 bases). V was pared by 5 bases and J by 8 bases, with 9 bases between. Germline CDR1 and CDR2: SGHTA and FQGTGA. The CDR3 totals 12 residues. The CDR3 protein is CASSIQGGELFF. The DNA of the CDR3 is TGTGCCAGCAGCATACAGGGAGGGGAGCTGTTTTTT.

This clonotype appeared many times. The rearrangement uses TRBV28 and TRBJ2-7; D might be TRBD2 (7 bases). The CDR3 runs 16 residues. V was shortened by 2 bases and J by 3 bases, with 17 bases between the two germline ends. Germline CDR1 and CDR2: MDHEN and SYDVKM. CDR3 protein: CASSLIRGATVYEQYF. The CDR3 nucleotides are TGTGCCAGCAGTTTAATCCGGGGGGCTACCGTCTACGAGCAGTACTTC.

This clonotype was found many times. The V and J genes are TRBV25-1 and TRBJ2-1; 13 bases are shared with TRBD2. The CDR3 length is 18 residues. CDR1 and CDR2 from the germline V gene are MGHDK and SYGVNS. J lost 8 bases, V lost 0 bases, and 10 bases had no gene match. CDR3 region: CASSEYRRGTSGMHEQFF. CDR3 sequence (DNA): TGTGCCAGCAGTGAATATAGGCGGGGGACTAGCGGGATGCATGAGCAGTTCTTC.

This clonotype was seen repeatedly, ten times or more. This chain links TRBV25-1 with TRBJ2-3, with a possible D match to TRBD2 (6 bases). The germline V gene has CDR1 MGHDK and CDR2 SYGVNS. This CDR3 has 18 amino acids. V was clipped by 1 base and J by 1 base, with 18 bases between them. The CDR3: CASSEWAREKDGTDTQYF. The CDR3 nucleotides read TGTGCCAGCAGTGAATGGGCACGGGAGAAGGATGGCACAGATACGCAGTATTTT.

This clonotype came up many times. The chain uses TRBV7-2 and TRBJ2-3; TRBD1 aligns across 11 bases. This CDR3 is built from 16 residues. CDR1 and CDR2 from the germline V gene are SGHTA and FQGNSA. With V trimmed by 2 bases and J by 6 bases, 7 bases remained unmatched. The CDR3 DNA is TGTGCCAGCAGCTTATGGGGGACAGGGGGTTCCGATACGCAGTATTTT. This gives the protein CASSLWGTGGSDTQYF. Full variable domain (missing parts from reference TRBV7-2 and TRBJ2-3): GAGVSQSPSNKVTEKGKDVELRCDPISGHTALYWYRQSLGQGLEFLIYFQGNSAPDKSGLPSDRFSAERTGGSVSTLTIQRTQQEDSAVYLCASSLWGTGGSDTQYFGPGTRLTVL.

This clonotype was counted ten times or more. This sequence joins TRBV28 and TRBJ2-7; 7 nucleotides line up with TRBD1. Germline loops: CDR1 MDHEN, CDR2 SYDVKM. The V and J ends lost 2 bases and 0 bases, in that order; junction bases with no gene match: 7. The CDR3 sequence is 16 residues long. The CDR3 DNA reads TGTGCCAGCAGTTTAAACCGTTGGACAGGCTCCTACGAGCAGTACTTC. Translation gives CASSLNRWTGSYEQYF. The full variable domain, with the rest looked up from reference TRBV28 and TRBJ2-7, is DVKVTQSSRYLVKRTGEKVFLECVQDMDHENMFWYRQDPGLGLRLIYFSYDVKMKEKGDIPEGYSVSREKKERFSLILESASTNQTSMYLCASSLNRWTGSYEQYFGPGTRLTVT.

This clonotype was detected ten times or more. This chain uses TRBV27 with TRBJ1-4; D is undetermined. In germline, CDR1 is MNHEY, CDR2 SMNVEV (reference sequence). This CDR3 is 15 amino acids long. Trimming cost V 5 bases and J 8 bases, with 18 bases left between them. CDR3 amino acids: CASSLRHGGVEKLFF. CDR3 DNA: TGTGCCAGCAGTCTCAGACACGGAGGAGTCGAAAAACTGTTTTTT. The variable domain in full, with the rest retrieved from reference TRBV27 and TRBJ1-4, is EAQVTQNPRYLITVTGKKLTVTCSQNMNHEYMSWYRQDPGLGLRQIYYSMNVEVTDKGDVPEGYKVSRKEKRNFPLILESPSPNQTSLYFCASSLRHGGVEKLFFGSGTQLSVL.

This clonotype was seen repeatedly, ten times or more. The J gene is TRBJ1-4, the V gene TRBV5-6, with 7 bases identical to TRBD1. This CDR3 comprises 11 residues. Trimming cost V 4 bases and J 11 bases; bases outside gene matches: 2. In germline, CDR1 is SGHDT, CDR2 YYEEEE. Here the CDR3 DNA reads TGTGCCAGCAGCCTGACAGGGAAACTGTTTTTT. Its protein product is CASSLTGKLFF.

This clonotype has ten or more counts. CDR3 residues: CASSMPGGNGYTF. CDR3 bases: TGTGCCAGCAGCATGCCGGGAGGGAATGGCTACACCTTC. The rearrangement links TRBV5-4 to TRBJ1-2; D unresolved. V dropped 4 bases and J dropped 6 bases, with 13 bases sitting between them. This CDR3 is 13 amino acids long. Germline V lookup: CDR1 SGHNT, CDR2 YYREEE (reference sequence).